The 11 T cell receptor beta chains below were found in one sample sequenced in a study of CD8 T cells in Susac syndrome. An input of about 0.5 to 1 ug of RNA was subjected to reverse transcription using random hexamers. TCRdb independently ran MiXCR on the immunoSEQ multiplex PCR reads; one entry per CDR3 protein. The table records some 300,000 distinct CDR3 sequences, approximately 85% of them present only once. The sequenced material came from CD8+ T cells from PBMCs. The receptors derive from a human donor with multiple sclerosis.

DNA for the CDR3: TGTGCCTGGAACGAGCCCAGGGAAGATAACTATGGCTACACCTTC. Translated, it gives CAWNEPREDNYGYTF. The V and J genes are TRBV30 and TRBJ1-2; D is perhaps TRBD1 (5 bases). Germline loops: CDR1 GTSNPN, CDR2 SVGIG (reference sequence). The CDR3 spans 15 residues. Trimming took 4 bases from V and 1 from J, leaving 16 bases between them.

This chain uses TRBV10-1 with TRBJ2-1; 8 nucleotides agree with TRBD1. The CDR3 is made up of 17 amino acids. V was clipped by 9 bases and J by 0 bases; unmatched bases: 13. Germline V gene data show CDR1 as WNHNN and CDR2 as SYGVQD (reference sequence). This CDR3 reads CARPNLGTGSSYNEQFF. DNA for the CDR3: TGCGCCAGGCCGAACCTCGGGACAGGCAGCTCCTACAATGAGCAGTTCTTC.

V usage is TRBV6-5 and J usage is TRBJ2-7; D unclear. Deletions cut 2 bases from V and 1 base from J, with 9 bases between. Germline loops: CDR1 MNHEY, CDR2 SVGAGI. The CDR3 contains 14 residues. The CDR3 region is CASSYGVGSYEQYF. CDR3 coding DNA: TGTGCCAGCAGTTACGGAGTCGGGTCCTACGAGCAGTACTTC.

This clonotype was picked up a small number of times. V is TRBV4-1 and J is TRBJ2-7; tentative D call: TRBD1 (5 bases). CDR1 is MGHRA and CDR2 is YSYEKL in the germline V gene. There are 16 residues in the CDR3. V was pared by 0 bases and J by 4 bases, with 16 bases between. The CDR3 sequence is CASSQEGQGKWYEQYF. CDR3 coding DNA: TGCGCCAGCAGCCAAGAAGGGCAGGGTAAATGGTACGAGCAGTACTTC.

The gene calls are TRBV27 and TRBJ2-3; 7 positions agree with TRBD2. The trim removed 5 bases at V and 7 bases at J, leaving 6 bases unmatched. The V gene's germline CDR1 is MNHEY and CDR2 SMNVEV (reference sequence). The length of the CDR3 is 13 residues. The chain's CDR3 is CASSSQSGNTQYF. The DNA of the CDR3 is TGTGCCAGCAGTAGCCAGAGCGGGAATACGCAGTATTTT.

This rearrangement joins TRBV12-5 to TRBJ2-5; D is perhaps TRBD2 (6 bases). The CDR3 contains 13 residues. Germline loops: CDR1 LGHNT, CDR2 FRNRAP. Trimming pared 0 bases from V and 4 bases from J, leaving 6 bases between. CDR3 sequence (DNA): TGTGCTAGTGGTTTGGTAGCGGGAGAGACCCAGTACTTC. Translated, it gives CASGLVAGETQYF.

The rearrangement joins TRBV7-9 to TRBJ2-6; no definite D call. V shed 4 bases and J shed 0 bases, with 10 bases lying between them. The CDR3 is 16 residues long. Germline lookup yields CDR1 SEHNR and CDR2 FQNEAQ (reference sequence). CDR3 bases: TGTGCCAGCAGCTCTCGCGGCCACTCTGGGGCCAACGTCCTGACTTTC. It encodes CASSSRGHSGANVLTF.

This clonotype was counted only a few times. The CDR3 sequence: CASSLGGYYEQYF. CDR3 in DNA: TGTGCCAGCAGCTTGGGGGGCTACTACGAGCAGTACTTC. This chain joins TRBV5-5 and TRBJ2-7; a weak D match, TRBD1 (5 bases). The CDR3 spans 13 residues. V lost 0 bases, J lost 3 bases, and 7 bases lay in between. Germline values: CDR1 SGHKS, CDR2 YYEKEE (reference sequence).

The rearrangement uses TRBV9 and TRBJ2-2; D is undetermined. Germline V lookup: CDR1 SGDLS, CDR2 YYNGEE. The CDR3 spans 12 residues. Trimming stripped 8 bases from V and 6 bases from J, with 11 bases between. In DNA, the CDR3 is TGTGCCAGTTCTTATCAATCCGGGGAGCTGTTTTTT. This codes for CASSYQSGELFF.

This sequence joins TRBV7-9 and TRBJ2-7; TRBD1 matches at 8 bases. From germline, CDR1 is SEHNR and CDR2 FQNEAQ (reference sequence). The CDR3 is 14 residues long. With V trimmed by 5 bases and J by 1 base, 4 bases remained unmatched. In nucleotides, the CDR3 is TGTGCCAGCAGCGGAGGGACAGGTTCCTACGAGCAGTACTTC. It yields the protein CASSGGTGSYEQYF.

This clonotype was counted only a few times. The genes are TRBV21-1 and TRBJ2-4; the D call TRBD2 from the table was never checked on the DNA. TRBV21-1 is a recognized pseudogene. The CDR3 has 19 amino acids. CDR3: CASSKAASGRLLAKNIQYF. The DNA of the CDR3 is TGTGCCAGCAGCAAAGCTGCTAGCGGGAGGCTACTGGCCAAAAACATTCAGTACTTC.